The 12 T cell receptor beta chains below all came from one sample that was sequenced in a study of a mutant IDH1 vaccine in newly diagnosed glioma. TCRdb keeps only in-frame clones here, not all; method: immunoSEQ multiplex PCR. The sample has roughly 74,000 clones; around 83% are singletons. Specified time point: week 23, last vaccination. The vaccine gave 300 ug of a 20-mer mutant IDH1 peptide subcutaneously per dose. Their recognized antigens are unknown. Sequenced here: PBMCs, sampled from a glioma patient whose treatment included an IDH1 peptide vaccine. The receptor source for this set is a woman in her forties or fifties with glioma.

This clone was seen a few times. The J gene is TRBJ1-1, the V gene TRBV2; D gene unclear. The CDR3 is 12 residues long. Trimming took 2 bases from V and 5 from J, leaving 6 bases between them. The germline V gene encodes CDR1 SNHLY and CDR2 FYNNEI. The chain's CDR3 is CASSELWTEAFF. The CDR3 DNA is TGTGCCAGCAGTGAACTGTGGACTGAAGCTTTCTTT.

The V and J genes are TRBV2 and TRBJ2-7, with TRBD2 matching over 10 bases. CDR3 length: 12 residues. Germline V gives CDR1 SNHLY, CDR2 FYNNEI. The V gene end was trimmed by 6 bases and the J gene end by 10 bases; junction bases not matched to a gene: 6. The CDR3 DNA is TGTGCCAGCAGCTCGGGACTAGCGCACCAGTACTTC. Encoded protein: CASSSGLAHQYF.

V usage is TRBV19 and J usage is TRBJ1-5; 9 nucleotides align to TRBD1. J was trimmed by 2 bases and V by 3 bases; bases with no gene match: 11. Germline CDR1 is LNHDA and CDR2 is SQIVND (reference sequence). The CDR3 sequence is 18 residues long. Written as DNA, the CDR3 is TGTGCCAGTAGTATTAAGACGAACAGGGGGCGCGGCAATCAGCCCCAGCATTTT. It specifies CASSIKTNRGRGNQPQHF.

In this sample, this clone turned up a few times. The chain is built from TRBV6-5 and TRBJ1-1; D is unresolved. Germline V gene data show CDR1 as MNHEY and CDR2 as SVGAGI. The V and J ends lost 0 bases and 10 bases respectively, with 12 bases between them. The CDR3 length is 13 residues. CDR3 region: CASSYSVGERAFF. The CDR3 DNA reads as TGTGCCAGCAGTTACTCCGTCGGGGAGAGAGCTTTCTTT.

V is TRBV5-8 and J is TRBJ1-2; possible D gene TRBD1, 5 bases. This CDR3 contains 13 residues. V gave up 4 bases and J gave up 8 bases, with 15 bases separating them. CDR1 is SGHTS, CDR2 YDEGEE, per germline. DNA for the CDR3: TGTGCCAGCAGCCCAACGGGACTCGAGGGCTACACCTTC. Protein product: CASSPTGLEGYTF. Combining the CDR3 with reference TRBV5-8 and TRBJ1-2 gives the whole variable domain EAGVTQSPTHLIKTRGQQATLRCSPISGHTSVYWYQQALGLGLQFLLWYDEGEERNRGNFPPRFSGRQFPNYSSELNVNALELEDSALYLCASSPTGLEGYTFGSGTRLTVV.

V usage is TRBV27 and J usage is TRBJ2-7, with 8 positions matching TRBD2. There are 18 residues in the CDR3. The germline V gene has CDR1 MNHEY and CDR2 SMNVEV (reference sequence). J lost 6 bases, V lost 2 bases, and 18 bases had no gene match. The CDR3 nucleotides are TGTGCCAGCAGTTTAAGGGGCAGAACGGGACTAGGAGGGCCCGAGCAGTACTTC. As protein: CASSLRGRTGLGGPEQYF.

The CDR3 nucleotides read TGTGCCAGCAGTTTATCGAGGACTAGCGGGGTAATCTACGAGCAGTACTTC. It specifies CASSLSRTSGVIYEQYF. The chain combines TRBV27 with TRBJ2-7, with 12 nucleotides matching TRBD2. The CDR3 runs 17 residues. After removal of 0 bases from V and 3 bases from J, the junction contained 6 bases not matched to a gene. CDR1 and CDR2 (germline): MNHEY, SMNVEV (reference sequence).

The gene calls are TRBV15 and TRBJ1-4, with a tentative D call TRBD1 (5 bases). Trimming removed 1 base at V and 5 bases at J, with 8 bases between. The CDR3 has 14 amino acids. In germline, CDR1 is LNHNV, CDR2 YYDKDF (reference sequence). CDR3 nucleotide sequence: TGTGCCACCAGCAGAGGCAGGGAAAATGAAAAACTGTTTTTT. This encodes CATSRGRENEKLFF.

The gene calls are TRBV19 and TRBJ2-7; 12 bases are shared with TRBD2. This CDR3 spans 15 amino acids. The V gene's germline CDR1 is LNHDA and CDR2 SQIVND (reference sequence). The trim removed 3 bases at V and 0 bases at J, leaving 0 bases unmatched. CDR3 bases: TGTGCCAGTAGTATGACTAGCGGGAGCTCCTACGAGCAGTACTTC. Translating gives CASSMTSGSSYEQYF.

V usage is TRBV5-1 and J usage is TRBJ2-3; 10 nucleotides agree with TRBD2. The CDR3 runs to 17 residues. From germline, CDR1 is SGHRS and CDR2 YFSETQ. V dropped 6 bases and J dropped 6; count of bases not matched to a gene: 16. The CDR3 DNA reads TGCGCCAGCACTAACGGCGACGGAGCGGGAGGGGCCGATACGCAGTATTTT. This encodes CASTNGDGAGGADTQYF.

The J gene is TRBJ1-2, the V gene TRBV28; D may be TRBD1 (5 bases). This CDR3 is 12 amino acids long. Germline CDR1 and CDR2: MDHEN and SYDVKM. Trimming shortened V by 6 bases and J by 13 bases, and 18 bases separated the two germline ends. In nucleotides, the CDR3 is TGTGCCAGCAGCCGGGACGGAGCCGAGCTCACCTTC. This sequence encodes CASSRDGAELTF.

Here the CDR3 reads CASSGGQDYNEQFF. CDR3 in DNA: TGTGCCAGCAGCGGGGGGCAGGATTACAATGAGCAGTTCTTC. The genes are TRBV9 and TRBJ2-1; TRBD1 is a possible D gene (6 bases). Deletions cut 3 bases from V and 4 bases from J, with 11 bases between. This CDR3 region has 14 residues. Germline V gene sequence: CDR1 SGDLS, CDR2 YYNGEE.